This T cell receptor beta chain was documented in a study of response to subunit inactivated influenza vaccine. TCRdb redid the calling of the RT-PCR reads with MiXCR, one entry per CDR3 protein. The table shows about 540,000 distinct CDR3 sequences, with approximately 20% occurring only once. CDR3 length: 14 amino acids. CDR1 MNHEY and CDR2 SVGEGT come from the germline V gene. V lost 6 bases and J lost 9; bases outside the gene matches: 10. The data were also submitted as part of a second study, on T cells expressing NK-cell markers. This second report adds: Synthesis of TCR beta cDNA relied on 5'RACE template switching carrying UMIs. With respect to HCMV, most of the eight sequenced donors were seropositive, and one was seronegative. In a group of 5 to 7 donors, dominant NKG2C+ clonotypes represented about 1.0-7.0% of CD8+ T cells. These clonotypes also led the CD3+CD56-NKG2C+ fraction in a handful of donors.

This receptor was obtained from a man between 45 and 60 years old who received an inactivated influenza vaccine. The chain recombines TRBV6-2 or TRBV6-3 with TRBJ2-1, with 8 bases fitting TRBD2. Sequenced here: CD4+ T cells sorted from PBMCs, sampled approximately 12 days after vaccination. The CDR3 protein is CASRPGLGFIEQFF. CDR3 bases: TGTGCCAGCAGGCCGGGACTAGGGTTTATTGAGCAGTTCTTC.